This entry lists 5 T cell receptor beta chains sequenced from one sample in a study of blood T cell repertoires in COVID-19. The repertoire was sequenced with immunoSEQ multiplex PCR; TCRdb's copy has only in-frame clones and lacks some. The data contain around 57,000 clones, about nine tenths of them singletons. Source material: peripheral blood. The origin of the receptors is a human donor with active COVID-19. The donor label of this sample is uncertain.

The V call is TRBV29-1, the J call TRBJ2-3; 10 bases match TRBD2. Trimming took 2 bases from V and 1 from J; bases not matched to a gene: 9. There are 17 residues in the CDR3. Germline CDR1 and CDR2: SQVTM and ANQGSEA. DNA for the CDR3: TGCAGCGTTGAAAAAGCGGGAGGGCGAGGGGGCACAGATACGCAGTATTTT. It translates to CSVEKAGGRGGTDTQYF.

The rearrangement joins TRBV11-1 to TRBJ2-1, with 12 nucleotides matching TRBD2. CDR1 and CDR2 (germline): SGHAT, FQDESV (reference sequence). The CDR3 length is 15 residues. The V segment lost 7 bases and the J segment 4 bases; nucleotides outside the gene matches: 5. The chain's CDR3 is CASTPTSGGYNEQFF. As DNA, the CDR3 is TGTGCCAGCACCCCGACTAGCGGGGGTTACAATGAGCAGTTCTTC.

The rearrangement links TRBV5-4 to TRBJ2-2, with a tentative D call TRBD2 (6 bases). This CDR3 spans 16 amino acids. CDR1 is SGHNT and CDR2 is YYREEE in the germline V gene (reference sequence). Trimming took off 1 base at V and 3 bases at J, with 13 bases between the two ends. The CDR3 sequence is CASSLKTSRDTGELFF. CDR3 sequence (DNA): TGTGCCAGCAGCTTGAAAACTAGCAGGGACACCGGGGAGCTGTTTTTT.

The rearrangement links TRBV21-1 to TRBJ1-5; the D call of TRBD1 is as the table states it, not checked on the DNA. TRBV21-1 is designated a pseudogene. The CDR3 sequence is 21 residues long. The CDR3 region has the DNA TGTGCCAGCAGCGAGAATTCCCACCCCCTGGTCAGGGATAATAGCAATCAGCCCCAGCATTTT. It encodes CASSENSHPLVRDNSNQPQHF.

The chain is built from TRBV28 and TRBJ2-5, with 15 nucleotides matching TRBD2. Germline values: CDR1 MDHEN, CDR2 SYDVKM. The CDR3 covers 20 residues. Germline trimming cut 2 bases from V and 1 base from J; bases unmatched to any gene: 11. CDR3: CASSLHYGLAGGGSQETQYF. The CDR3 DNA is TGTGCCAGCAGTTTACACTACGGACTAGCGGGAGGGGGCAGCCAAGAGACCCAGTACTTC.